A single sample is the source of the 21 T cell receptor beta chains below, sequenced in a study of blood T cell repertoires in COVID-19. Using immunoSEQ multiplex PCR, the repertoire was profiled, and TCRdb retains in-frame clones only, with some absent. Among a few hundred thousand clones listed, around 90% were seen once. The specimen was peripheral blood. These receptors originate from a woman in her forties who had recovered from COVID-19.

This chain connects TRBV6-5 to TRBJ2-7; 10 positions match TRBD1. This CDR3 is built from 14 residues. The trim removed 4 bases at V and 3 bases at J, leaving 3 bases unmatched. Germline CDR1 is MNHEY and CDR2 is SVGAGI. The CDR3 loop reads CASSWGDRGYEQYF. The CDR3, as DNA: TGTGCCAGCAGTTGGGGGGACAGGGGCTACGAGCAGTACTTC.

The V gene is TRBV3-1 (or the pseudogene TRBV3-2), the J gene TRBJ2-2; 7 bases align to TRBD2. V was pared by 8 bases and J by 7 bases, with 7 bases of the junction left unmatched. This CDR3 contains 13 residues. Germline CDR1 reads LGHDT; CDR2 reads YNNKEL (reference sequence). CDR3 DNA: TGTGCCAGCGAAGGGAGGGGAGACGGGGAGCTGTTTTTT. As protein: CASEGRGDGELFF.

The chain carries TRBV6-2 or TRBV6-3 and TRBJ2-7; 11 positions match TRBD2. There are 17 residues in the CDR3. V trimming: 0 bases; J trimming: 3 bases; junction bases outside the gene matches: 7. Per the germline V gene, CDR1 is MNHEY and CDR2 is SVGEGT. This CDR3 is CASSYSALAGAYYEQYF. The CDR3 DNA is TGTGCCAGCAGTTACTCGGCACTAGCGGGGGCCTACTACGAGCAGTACTTC.

The gene calls are TRBV3-1 (or the pseudogene TRBV3-2) and TRBJ2-7, with D possibly matching TRBD1 (6 bases). Looked up from germline, CDR1 is LGHDT and CDR2 is YNNKEL (reference sequence). Trimming took 1 base from V and 5 from J, leaving 12 bases between them. The CDR3 totals 14 residues. CDR3: CASSQGPNRDEQYF. The CDR3 coding sequence is TGTGCCAGCAGCCAAGGCCCTAACAGGGACGAGCAGTACTTC.

The V and J genes are TRBV15 and TRBJ2-5; 16 nucleotides line up with TRBD2. V was pared by 0 bases and J by 5 bases, with 18 bases of the junction left unmatched. This CDR3 has 22 residues. Per the germline V gene, CDR1 is LNHNV and CDR2 is YYDKDF (reference sequence). Here the CDR3 reads CATSRDPKWGLAGGAWVETQYF. The CDR3 region has the DNA TGTGCCACCAGCAGAGATCCTAAGTGGGGACTAGCGGGAGGGGCCTGGGTGGAGACCCAGTACTTC.

The rearrangement uses TRBV19 and TRBJ2-6; weak D call: TRBD2 (5 bases). CDR1 LNHDA and CDR2 SQIVND come from the germline V gene (reference sequence). Between the trimmed V and J ends, which lost 5 bases and 0 bases, there was a span of 14 bases. The CDR3 loop spans 17 amino acids. The CDR3 DNA reads TGTGCCAGTAGTGCCCAGCGGATAGCCTCTGGGGCCAACGTCCTGACTTTC. Amino acid sequence: CASSAQRIASGANVLTF. Drawing the rest from reference TRBV19 and TRBJ2-6, the complete variable domain is DGGITQSPKYLFRKEGQNVTLSCEQNLNHDAMYWYRQDPGQGLRLIYYSQIVNDFQKGDIAEGYSVSREKKESFPLTVTSAQKNPTAFYLCASSAQRIASGANVLTFGAGSRLTVL.

V and J are TRBV7-3 and TRBJ2-1; possible D gene TRBD2, 5 bases. This CDR3 has 15 residues. The ends were cut back, 5 bases at V and 8 bases at J, with 19 bases in the middle. CDR1 SGHTA and CDR2 FQGTGA come from the germline V gene. The CDR3 region has the DNA TGTGCCAGCAGCACAGCCCCGGGGTCCTGGGATGAGCAGTTCTTC. This gives the protein CASSTAPGSWDEQFF.

V gene TRBV3-1 (or the pseudogene TRBV3-2) combines with J gene TRBJ2-3, with 12 bases identical to TRBD2. Germline-derived CDR1 and CDR2 are LGHDT and YNNKEL (reference sequence). This CDR3 has 16 amino acids. The V and J ends lost 3 bases and 4 bases, in that order; junction bases with no gene match: 5. The CDR3, as DNA: TGTGCCAGCAGCCAGTGGACTAGCGGGATTCCAGATACGCAGTATTTT. Protein sequence: CASSQWTSGIPDTQYF.

The V and J genes are TRBV4-1 and TRBJ2-7, with D unresolved. Between the trimmed V and J ends, which lost 0 bases and 6 bases, there was a span of 9 bases. CDR3 length equals 13 residues. Germline V gene sequence: CDR1 MGHRA, CDR2 YSYEKL. The CDR3 loop is CASSQDGESEQYF. The CDR3 DNA reads as TGCGCCAGCAGCCAAGATGGTGAGTCCGAGCAGTACTTC.

The rearrangement links TRBV18 to TRBJ2-1; 12 bases fit TRBD2. The trim removed 6 bases at V and 9 bases at J, leaving 9 bases unmatched. The CDR3 runs to 15 residues. Germline V gene lookup returns CDR1 KGHSH and CDR2 LQKENI. This CDR3 reads CASSARLAGAGEQFF. DNA for the CDR3: TGTGCCAGCTCGGCTCGACTAGCGGGAGCAGGTGAGCAGTTCTTC.

The gene calls are TRBV29-1 and TRBJ1-5; maybe TRBD1 (5 bases). The CDR3 extends over 13 amino acids. The ends were cut back, 5 bases at V and 5 bases at J, with 13 bases in the middle. Germline V gene lookup returns CDR1 SQVTM and CDR2 ANQGSEA. The CDR3 DNA follows: TGCAGCGTTACCGCAGGGCCCGATCAGCCCCAGCATTTT. It yields the protein CSVTAGPDQPQHF.

This chain joins TRBV2 and TRBJ2-1; 10 bases are shared with TRBD2. Trimming removed 3 bases from V and 1 base from J; junction bases left unmatched: 9. CDR3 length: 18 residues. Germline V gene lookup returns CDR1 SNHLY and CDR2 FYNNEI. CDR3 DNA sequence: TGTGCCAGCAGTGACAGCGGGAGGGACCTTCGATCCTACAATGAGCAGTTCTTC. Amino acid sequence: CASSDSGRDLRSYNEQFF.

V is TRBV7-9 and J is TRBJ2-2; maybe TRBD1 (5 bases). The CDR3 extends over 15 amino acids. CDR1 SEHNR and CDR2 FQNEAQ come from the germline V gene (reference sequence). V was cut by 5 bases and J by 5 bases, with 15 bases left in between. The chain's CDR3 is CASSPQGGWTGELFF. Here the CDR3 DNA reads TGTGCCAGCAGCCCTCAGGGTGGATGGACCGGGGAGCTGTTTTTT.

This clone was counted only a few times. The V call is TRBV10-3, the J call TRBJ1-1; no reliable D call. The germline V gene has CDR1 ENHRY and CDR2 SYGVKD. Deletions cut 3 bases from V and 2 bases from J, with 4 bases between. CDR3 size: 12 residues. The CDR3 region has the DNA TGTGCCATCAGTGACTCTAACACTGAAGCTTTCTTT. Its protein product is CAISDSNTEAFF.

This CDR3 is CASSLQRLGTGGINYGYTF. The CDR3 DNA reads TGTGCCAGCAGCTTACAGCGATTGGGGACAGGGGGCATCAACTATGGCTACACCTTC. The chain links TRBV7-8 to TRBJ1-2; the match to TRBD1 covers 12 bases. The CDR3 runs 19 residues. The germline CDR1 and CDR2 sequences are SGHVS and FQNEAQ. The V segment lost 2 bases and the J segment 2 bases; nucleotides outside the gene matches: 12.

V and J are TRBV27 and TRBJ2-1; weak D call: TRBD1 (5 bases). V was cut by 4 bases and J by 7 bases, with 17 bases left in between. The germline CDR1 and CDR2 sequences are MNHEY and SMNVEV (reference sequence). This CDR3 spans 15 amino acids. CDR3 nucleotide sequence: TGTGCCAGCAGTTCGTGGGGCACAAAGGAAAATGAGCAGTTCTTC. As protein: CASSSWGTKENEQFF.

The J gene is TRBJ2-7, the V gene TRBV11-3; D unclear. Germline V gives CDR1 SGHNT, CDR2 YENEEA. The CDR3 spans 14 residues. V lost 3 bases and J lost 2, with 11 bases in between. The CDR3 nucleotides read TGTGCCAGCAGCTTCAATCCGGGTCCCTACGAGCAGTACTTC. Its protein is CASSFNPGPYEQYF.

Comments on this clone: A much larger clonotype is one base distant, so this may be a read error. The CDR3: CASSGTSGSTDTQYF. The CDR3 DNA follows: TGTGCCAGTAGTGGGACTAGCGGGAGCACAGATACGCAGTATTTT. The chain is built from TRBV19 and TRBJ2-3; 12 nucleotides match TRBD2. This CDR3 comprises 15 residues. V lost 5 bases, J lost 0 bases, and 0 bases stayed unmatched. Germline CDR1 reads LNHDA; CDR2 reads SQIVND (reference sequence).

The J gene is TRBJ2-1, the V gene TRBV2, with D tentatively TRBD2 (6 bases). CDR3 length equals 15 residues. Trimming removed 10 bases at V and 0 bases at J, with 16 bases between. CDR1 is SNHLY, CDR2 FYNNEI, per germline. The chain's CDR3 is CATLSSASSYNEQFF. Written as DNA, the CDR3 is TGTGCCACCCTCTCTAGCGCCAGCTCCTACAATGAGCAGTTCTTC.

J is TRBJ2-3 and V is TRBV11-3, with 7 bases aligning to TRBD1. CDR3 length: 15 residues. Looked up from germline, CDR1 is SGHNT and CDR2 is YENEEA. V shed 5 bases, J shed 3 bases, and the junction held 8 bases outside the gene matches. In nucleotides, the CDR3 is TGTGCCAGCAGCCGGGATGAGACAGGGACAGATACGCAGTATTTT. It translates to CASSRDETGTDTQYF.

The gene calls are TRBV30 and TRBJ2-7; D perhaps matches TRBD2 (7 bases). V was clipped by 8 bases and J by 3 bases, with 14 bases between them. Germline-derived CDR1 and CDR2 are GTSNPN and SVGIG (reference sequence). The CDR3 is made up of 12 amino acids. The CDR3 nucleotides read TGTGCCCGGCGGGGAGGGGGCTACGAGCAGTACTTC. Translation gives CARRGGGYEQYF. Looking up the rest from reference TRBV30 and TRBJ2-7 gives the full variable domain: SQTIHQWPATLVQPVGSPLSLECTVEGTSNPNLYWYRQAAGRGLQLLFYSVGIGQISSEVPQNLSASRPQDRQFILSSKKLLLSDSGFYLCARRGGGYEQYFGPGTRLTVT.